This passage covers 32 T cell receptor beta chains from one sample sequenced in a study of vaccination effects on CD4 cells after COVID-19 (dated by TCRdb to between 2021 and 2022). Libraries were made using the immunoSEQ multiplex PCR assay. TCRdb provides this immuneACCESS table in a form limited to in-frame rearrangements. Some clones are lacking; in checked studies, under half of them reflect an unresolved V gene, and why the rest are absent is not known. Present in this sample are about 72,000 clones, approximately 81% of which were seen just once. The top ten constitute 0.95% to 1.5% of the sample. To identify antigen-specific CD4+ T cell clonotypes by their expansion, the ViraFEST assay first stimulated PBMC with viral peptide pools and then applied TCR sequencing. After around ten days of culture, CD4+ T cells were isolated with the EasySep CD4+ T cell isolation kit. Two doses of either the BNT162b2 or the mRNA-1273 mRNA SARS-CoV-2 vaccine were administered to participants.

What these receptors recognize is not known. This specimen was CD4+ T cells from PBMCs cultured with HCoV-229E spike peptides, taken after COVID-19 vaccination. The cell subset or site label, as the study defines it: HCoV-229E spike overlapping peptide pool stimulation. These receptors came from a human donor who received a COVID-19 vaccine.

A few counts support this clone. This chain connects TRBV2 to TRBJ2-2; a weak D match, TRBD1 (5 bases). The ends were cut back, 4 bases at V and 9 bases at J, with 12 bases in the middle. The CDR3 is 13 amino acids. CDR1 SNHLY and CDR2 FYNNEI come from the germline V gene. CDR3 sequence (DNA): TGTGCCAGCAGTGCCCTCACAGGTCGGGAGCTGTTTTTT. Translating gives CASSALTGRELFF. Complete variable domain (other parts from reference TRBV2 and TRBJ2-2): EPEVTQTPSHQVTQMGQEVILRCVPISNHLYFYWYRQILGQKVEFLVSFYNNEISEKSEIFDDQFSVERPDGSNFTLKIRSTKLEDSAMYFCASSALTGRELFFGEGSRLTVL.

V gene TRBV2 combines with J gene TRBJ1-5; 8 bases are shared with TRBD1. The length of the CDR3 is 15 residues. V lost 8 bases, J lost 5 bases, and 11 bases stayed unmatched. Germline CDR1 SNHLY, CDR2 FYNNEI. CDR3 sequence (DNA): TGTGCCAGCGGATCCCCCGACAGGGGATATCAGCCCCAGCATTTT. This codes for CASGSPDRGYQPQHF.

The V gene is TRBV19, the J gene TRBJ2-3; 7 bases agree with TRBD1. CDR1 is LNHDA, CDR2 SQIVND, per germline (reference sequence). Trimming cost V 6 bases and J 3 bases; bases outside gene matches: 12. The CDR3 sequence is 16 residues long. The CDR3 nucleotides read TGTGCCAGTAGCCACCGAACAGGGGCGAGAACAGATACGCAGTATTTT. Amino acid sequence: CASSHRTGARTDTQYF.

This rearrangement joins TRBV5-1 to TRBJ2-5; 9 bases are shared with TRBD2. This CDR3 comprises 14 residues. With 4 bases clipped from V and 3 bases from J, the junction kept 4 bases outside the gene matches. The germline V gene has CDR1 SGHRS and CDR2 YFSETQ. As DNA, the CDR3 is TGCGCCAGCAGCGTCCCTAGCGGGGAAGAGACCCAGTACTTC. It codes for CASSVPSGEETQYF.

The CDR3 protein is CASSMGALFATGANVLTF. The CDR3 nucleotides read TGTGCCAGTAGTATGGGCGCCCTATTCGCGACTGGGGCCAACGTCCTGACTTTC. The rearrangement uses TRBV19 and TRBJ2-6; D gene uncertain. This CDR3 has 18 residues. V lost 3 bases and J 2 bases, leaving 17 bases between the germline ends. Per germline, CDR1 LNHDA and CDR2 SQIVND (reference sequence). The variable domain in full, completed from reference TRBV19 and TRBJ2-6, reads DGGITQSPKYLFRKEGQNVTLSCEQNLNHDAMYWYRQDPGQGLRLIYYSQIVNDFQKGDIAEGYSVSREKKESFPLTVTSAQKNPTAFYLCASSMGALFATGANVLTFGAGSRLTVL.

The chain couples TRBV28 to TRBJ2-2; D unresolved. Germline CDR1 and CDR2: MDHEN and SYDVKM. This CDR3 is built from 14 residues. V lost 8 bases and J 4 bases, leaving 14 bases between the germline ends. The CDR3 region has the DNA TGTGCCAGCGGCGTATCAGCAGGCACCGGGGAGCTGTTTTTT. This encodes CASGVSAGTGELFF.

This clone was detected once. The rearrangement links TRBV28 to TRBJ1-2, with a possible D match to TRBD1 (6 bases). There are 17 residues in the CDR3. Germline V gives CDR1 MDHEN, CDR2 SYDVKM. V shed 3 bases and J shed 4 bases, with 21 bases lying between them. CDR3 in amino acids: CASSFSLTGQRGYGYTF. CDR3 DNA: TGTGCCAGCAGTTTTTCACTAACCGGACAGAGGGGCTATGGCTACACCTTC.

Here the CDR3 reads CAGGGRDSSNQPQHF. CDR3 sequence (DNA): TGTGCCGGAGGGGGTCGAGACAGTAGCAATCAGCCCCAGCATTTT. The genes are TRBV28 and TRBJ1-5, with D possibly matching TRBD1 (6 bases). Germline CDR1 MDHEN, CDR2 SYDVKM. The V gene lost 11 bases and the J gene lost 0 bases, with 17 bases spanning the gap. This CDR3 spans 15 amino acids.

This clone was seen a few times. This sequence joins TRBV5-6 and TRBJ1-6, with D uncertain. The CDR3 has 17 residues. Germline assignment: CDR1 SGHDT and CDR2 YYEEEE. Trimming removed 1 base at V and 0 bases at J, with 11 bases between. The CDR3 spells CASSLYGVISYNSPLHF. In nucleotides, the CDR3 is TGTGCCAGCAGCTTGTACGGCGTGATCTCCTATAATTCACCCCTCCACTTT.

The chain carries TRBV7-3 and TRBJ2-2; D gene ambiguous. The CDR3 runs to 15 residues. Germline CDR1 is SGHTA and CDR2 is FQGTGA. The V end lost 6 bases, the J end lost 2 bases, and 13 bases lay between the germline ends. CDR3 coding DNA: TGTGCCAGCAGTCCGGTAGCCACCAACACCGGGGAGCTGTTTTTT. Translation gives CASSPVATNTGELFF.

This clone was seen once. The CDR3 sequence is CASSENLGVGNQPQHF. CDR3 DNA: TGTGCCAGCAGTGAAAACTTGGGGGTGGGCAATCAGCCCCAGCATTTT. The V gene is TRBV6-1, the J gene TRBJ1-5, with D possibly being TRBD1 (5 bases). There are 16 residues in the CDR3. Germline lookup yields CDR1 MNHNS and CDR2 SASEGT. The V gene lost 2 bases and the J gene lost 2 bases, with 13 bases spanning the gap.

This rearrangement joins TRBV24-1 to TRBJ2-2, with D unclear. The CDR3 spans 15 residues. Trimming cost V 5 bases and J 1 base, with 10 bases left between them. Germline V gene data show CDR1 as KGHDR and CDR2 as SFDVKD. The CDR3 DNA is TGTGCCACCAGTGGTGATGACATGAACACCGGGGAGCTGTTTTTT. Protein: CATSGDDMNTGELFF.

The gene calls are TRBV3-1 (or the pseudogene TRBV3-2) and TRBJ2-1; 7 bases agree with TRBD1. The CDR3 runs 15 residues. J was trimmed by 6 bases and V by 1 base; bases with no gene match: 6. Germline assignment: CDR1 LGHDT and CDR2 YNNKEL (reference sequence). CDR3 in amino acids: CASSQVGQSSNEQFF. DNA of the CDR3: TGTGCCAGCAGCCAAGTGGGACAGTCGTCCAATGAGCAGTTCTTC.

The chain couples TRBV10-3 to TRBJ2-1; no definite D call. Trimming took 3 bases from V and 0 from J, leaving 9 bases between them. Germline loops: CDR1 ENHRY, CDR2 SYGVKD. The CDR3 consists of 15 residues. The chain's CDR3 is CAISERESSYNEQFF. In DNA, the CDR3 is TGTGCCATCAGTGAAAGGGAATCCTCCTACAATGAGCAGTTCTTC.

The genes are TRBV5-1 and TRBJ1-3; D gene ambiguous. Trimming stripped 0 bases from V and 0 bases from J, with 10 bases between. The V gene's germline CDR1 is SGHRS and CDR2 YFSETQ. CDR3 length: 16 residues. The CDR3 DNA reads as TGCGCCAGCAGCTTGGCGGGCAGGCTCTCTGGAAACACCATATATTTT. As protein: CASSLAGRLSGNTIYF. Drawing the rest from reference TRBV5-1 and TRBJ1-3, the complete variable domain is KAGVTQTPRYLIKTRGQQVTLSCSPISGHRSVSWYQQTPGQGLQFLFEYFSETQRNKGNFPGRFSGRQFSNSRSEMNVSTLELGDSALYLCASSLAGRLSGNTIYFGEGSWLTVV.

The J gene is TRBJ1-2, the V gene TRBV29-1, with 12 bases identical to TRBD1. Germline values: CDR1 SQVTM, CDR2 ANQGSEA. This CDR3 is built from 13 residues. Trimming at V came to 8 bases and at J to 6 bases, leaving 7 bases not matched to a gene. For the CDR3, the DNA is TGCAGCTGCCGGGACAGGGGGCAGGATGGCTACACCTTC. This codes for CSCRDRGQDGYTF.

The rearrangement joins TRBV7-2 to TRBJ1-5, with D uncertain. The CDR3 has 14 amino acids. Germline CDR1 reads SGHTA; CDR2 reads FQGNSA. The V gene lost 4 bases and the J gene lost 5 bases, with 12 bases spanning the gap. CDR3 DNA sequence: TGTGCCAGCAGCTCCAGACCTGTGGATCAGCCCCAGCATTTT. Translating it yields CASSSRPVDQPQHF.

This clone was seen a few times. The chain carries TRBV2 and TRBJ1-5; D unclear. The length of the CDR3 is 12 residues. The ends were cut back, 5 bases at V and 2 bases at J, with 4 bases in the middle. CDR1 SNHLY and CDR2 FYNNEI come from the germline V gene. CDR3 nucleotide sequence: TGTGCCAGCAGTCCGCGCAATCAGCCCCAGCATTTT. This sequence encodes CASSPRNQPQHF.

There are a few counts of this clone. The V gene is TRBV6-2 or TRBV6-3, the J gene TRBJ2-7; tentatively, D is TRBD2 (5 bases). Per the germline V gene, CDR1 is MNHEY and CDR2 is SVGEGT. This CDR3 comprises 13 residues. Trimming took 2 bases from V and 5 from J, leaving 10 bases between them. DNA of the CDR3: TGTGCCAGCAGTTACCACCGGGGAAACGAGCAGTACGTC. Its translation: CASSYHRGNEQYV.

The chain is built from TRBV2 and TRBJ2-1; TRBD2 aligns across 7 bases. Germline values: CDR1 SNHLY, CDR2 FYNNEI. V gave up 5 bases and J gave up 0 bases; unmatched junction bases: 7. The CDR3 covers 16 residues. The CDR3, as DNA: TGTGCCAGCAGTTTCAGGCTAGCGGTCTCCTACAATGAGCAGTTCTTC. As protein: CASSFRLAVSYNEQFF.

J is TRBJ2-1 and V is TRBV7-2, with 7 bases that match TRBD1. The V and J ends lost 5 bases and 3 bases, in that order; junction bases with no gene match: 7. The CDR3 has 15 residues. Germline values: CDR1 SGHTA, CDR2 FQGNSA. The CDR3: CASSRAWDSYNEQFF. CDR3 DNA: TGTGCCAGCAGCAGAGCCTGGGACAGCTACAATGAGCAGTTCTTC.

The rearrangement uses TRBV7-2 and TRBJ1-4, with unresolved D. The germline V gene encodes CDR1 SGHTA and CDR2 FQGNSA. The CDR3 runs to 13 residues. The V gene lost 1 base and the J gene lost 11 bases, with 11 bases spanning the gap. The CDR3 bases are TGTGCCAGCAGCTTAGGGTCGAGACGGAAACTGTTTTTT. Translated: CASSLGSRRKLFF.

The chain couples TRBV6-1 to TRBJ2-2, with a tentative D call TRBD1 (6 bases). This CDR3 spans 16 amino acids. Germline V gene sequence: CDR1 MNHNS, CDR2 SASEGT. V gave up 1 base and J gave up 7 bases, with 16 bases separating them. For the CDR3, the DNA is TGTGCCAGCAGTGAAGAGCAGGGGCGGATCGGCGGGGAGCTGTTTTTT. Amino acid sequence: CASSEEQGRIGGELFF.

The chain links TRBV18 to TRBJ1-3, with TRBD1 as a possible D gene (5 bases). Trimming left V 6 bases short and J 0 bases short, with 12 bases between. The CDR3 length is 15 residues. CDR1 and CDR2 (germline): KGHSH, LQKENI. The DNA of the CDR3 is TGTGCCAGCTCGCTGGCCGGGACCTCTGGAAACACCATATATTTT. Protein sequence: CASSLAGTSGNTIYF.

This chain uses TRBV9 with TRBJ2-3, with D unclear. The CDR3 loop spans 13 amino acids. Germline CDR1 and CDR2: SGDLS and YYNGEE. The V and J ends lost 2 bases and 3 bases respectively, with 7 bases between them. The CDR3 loop is CASSVSITDTQYF. The CDR3 DNA reads as TGTGCCAGCAGCGTGTCTATTACAGATACGCAGTATTTT.

This chain links TRBV7-8 with TRBJ2-1; D is uncertain. The CDR3 has 15 amino acids. Germline loops: CDR1 SGHVS, CDR2 FQNEAQ. V was clipped by 2 bases and J by 3 bases, with 11 bases between them. The chain's CDR3 is CASSLLLRIYNEQFF. For the CDR3, the DNA is TGTGCCAGCAGCTTATTGCTGCGGATCTACAATGAGCAGTTCTTC.

This chain links TRBV18 with TRBJ2-5, with 9 bases aligning to TRBD1. Germline loops: CDR1 KGHSH, CDR2 LQKENI. Trimming at V came to 1 base and at J to 2 bases, leaving 5 bases not matched to a gene. The CDR3 totals 16 residues. The CDR3 loop reads CASSPRQGVGQETQYF. CDR3 nucleotide sequence: TGTGCCAGCTCACCACGACAGGGGGTGGGACAAGAGACCCAGTACTTC.

V and J are TRBV3-1 (or the pseudogene TRBV3-2) and TRBJ2-7; D may be TRBD2 (5 bases). V dropped 6 bases and J dropped 3 bases, with 12 bases sitting between them. The CDR3 covers 13 residues. Per the germline V gene, CDR1 is LGHDT and CDR2 is YNNKEL (reference sequence). The CDR3 sequence is CASSHGLFYEQYV. The CDR3 nucleotides read TGTGCCAGCAGTCATGGACTGTTCTACGAGCAGTACGTC.

This clone appeared a few times. The chain joins TRBV7-2 to TRBJ2-1; the D is unclear. The CDR3 loop spans 11 amino acids. Trimming took 3 bases from V and 9 from J, leaving 6 bases between them. CDR1 is SGHTA and CDR2 is FQGNSA in the germline V gene. CDR3 in DNA: TGTGCCAGCAGCTTCCCGACTGAGCAGTTCTTC. It codes for CASSFPTEQFF.

CDR3 residues: CASSLGQGRTDTQYF. The CDR3 DNA reads as TGTGCCAGCAGCTTAGGACAGGGAAGGACAGATACGCAGTATTTT. This chain uses TRBV5-8 with TRBJ2-3, with 8 bases that match TRBD1. V lost 2 bases and J lost 3; bases outside the gene matches: 5. In germline, CDR1 is SGHTS, CDR2 YDEGEE. The CDR3 is 15 amino acids.

The chain links TRBV7-2 to TRBJ2-2; 8 positions match TRBD1. Germline CDR1 SGHTA, CDR2 FQGNSA. There are 16 residues in the CDR3. Losses at the gene ends were 1 base for V and 1 base for J; bases not matched to a gene: 2. Written as DNA, the CDR3 is TGTGCCAGCAGCTTAGTAGGGACAGGGAACACCGGGGAGCTGTTTTTT. It specifies CASSLVGTGNTGELFF.

This clone was counted only a few times. The chain links TRBV18 to TRBJ2-1; 14 positions match TRBD2. The junction had 6 bases not matched to a gene; V was cut back by 3 bases and J by 5 bases. The CDR3 extends over 17 amino acids. Germline V CDR1 and CDR2: KGHSH, LQKENI. In DNA, the CDR3 is TGTGCCAGCTCACCTCCAGGGACTAGCGGGGGAGACAATGAGCAGTTCTTC. Translating gives CASSPPGTSGGDNEQFF.